Here is one T cell receptor (beta chain) with its context. What it recognizes is unknown. Germline V gives CDR1 MNHEY, CDR2 SVGEGT. This CDR3 has 15 residues. After removal of 6 bases from V and 4 bases from J, the junction contained 9 bases not matched to a gene. The sample belongs to a study of T cell responses to AZD1222 COVID-19 vaccine. The repertoire was sequenced with immunoSEQ multiplex PCR; TCRdb's copy has only in-frame clones and lacks some. The sample consists of about 100,000 clones, around 94% of them appearing once. Regarding the study as a whole: Reports indicate that nearly half of spike-specific TCRs are directed at unmutated variant regions. Repertoire sampling happened only post peak T cell response. Breadth and depth of Spike-specific TCRs rose after two AZD1222 doses. In a largely white British group with more females than males, clonal diversity was possibly underestimated.

The V and J genes are TRBV6-2 or TRBV6-3 and TRBJ1-1; 9 positions agree with TRBD1. The sequencing here drew on peripheral blood, taken on day 0 of AZD1222 vaccination. This receptor was obtained from an adult in good health. CDR3 protein: CASSQRTGEGTEAFF. DNA of the CDR3: TGTGCCAGCAGCCAGCGGACAGGGGAAGGCACTGAAGCTTTCTTT.